The present TCR beta chain was sequenced within a study of T-cell memory formation after mild COVID-19. Looking at the study overall: Most TCR clusters belonged to a single donor. Points from the study as a whole: Those CD4+ clones that contracted were mainly in CM and EM (CD8+ ones in EMRA). Nothing showed for sure that second-wave clones peaking on day 37 were SARS-CoV-2 specific.

Germline CDR1 and CDR2: LNHNV and YYDKDF (reference sequence). CDR3 length equals 13 residues. V lost 3 bases, J lost 4 bases, and 8 bases lay in between. TCRdb recomputed calls from the 5' RACE reads with MiXCR, one row per CDR3 protein. The profile shows approximately 65,000 distinct CDR3 sequences, approximately 15% of them singletons. For this clonotype: Its target is not known.

V usage is TRBV15 and J usage is TRBJ2-3; D gene ambiguous. This TCR derives from an adult woman who had mild COVID-19 (a few samples of this study predate the infection). Cell type and time point are not known. Input material: PBMCs or a T cell subset sorted from them (not recorded which). The CDR3 DNA reads TGTGCCACCAGCAGGGACGTATCAGATACGCAGTATTTT. Translation gives CATSRDVSDTQYF.